The rows below give T cell receptor beta chains drawn from one sample of a study of blood T cells in healthy people across ages. MiXCR, run by TCRdb on the 5' RACE reads, gives a single entry per CDR3 protein. The data hold roughly 550,000 distinct CDR3 sequences, with less than 25% observed a single time. This same sample was also taken into another study, of T cells of mothers and their children.

The specimen sequenced was blood. All receptors derive from a boy between 5 and 17 years old in good health. Each CDR3 is given with its conserved first and last residue. Fields, in order: D gene, J gene, V gene, clone size, CDR3 protein, CDR3 DNA. A D gene is named only where the DNA matches it firmly. Clone size appears in some rows only: once, few, many, or a class for an expanded clone.

>-|TRBJ2-4|TRBV12-3/TRBV12-4|few
CASSLAGGIQYF
TGTGCCAGCAGTTTAGCGGGGGGCATTCAGTACTTC
>-|TRBJ2-7|TRBV7-8|few
CASSLDSAGPYEQYF
TGTGCCAGCAGCTTAGACTCTGCGGGACCCTACGAGCAGTACTTC
>-|TRBJ2-5|TRBV2|few
CASSDVRGAQETQYF
TGTGCCAGCAGTGATGTTCGGGGGGCACAAGAGACCCAGTACTTC
>-|TRBJ1-5|TRBV25-1|once
CASSEFGDGSNQPQHF
TGTGCCAGCAGTGAATTCGGGGACGGTAGCAATCAGCCCCAGCATTTT
>-|TRBJ2-6|TRBV27|few
CASKSSRVPGANVLTF
TGTGCCAGCAAATCGTCCAGGGTCCCTGGGGCCAACGTCCTGACTTTC
>-|TRBJ1-2|TRBV5-4|few
CASSPGRDHGANYGYTF
TGTGCCAGCAGCCCCGGGAGAGATCATGGGGCTAACTATGGCTACACCTTC
>TRBD1|TRBJ2-5|TRBV15|many
CATSSRDRDLETQYF
TGTGCCACCAGCAGCCGGGACAGGGATTTGGAGACCCAGTACTTC
>TRBD1|TRBJ2-5|TRBV4-1|-
CASRAPGQKETQYF
TGCGCCAGCCGAGCACCGGGACAGAAAGAGACCCAGTACTTC
>-|TRBJ2-4|TRBV20-1|few
CSADSGDENIQYF
TGCAGTGCCGACTCAGGGGACGAAAACATTCAGTACTTC
>TRBD1|TRBJ2-1|TRBV19|-
CASSISRTGGNEQFF
TGTGCCAGTAGTATATCAAGGACAGGGGGGAATGAGCAGTTCTTC
>TRBD2|TRBJ2-1|TRBV14|-
CASSQGVGGNEQFF
TGTGCCAGCAGCCAAGGGGTCGGGGGGAATGAGCAGTTCTTC
>-|TRBJ2-7|TRBV10-3|few
CAISQLAASLTYEQYF
TGTGCCATCAGCCAGTTAGCAGCCTCTTTAACCTACGAGCAGTACTTC
>TRBD1|TRBJ1-2|TRBV20-1|-
CSASRTGSIGYTF
TGCAGTGCTAGCCGGACAGGGTCTATTGGCTACACCTTC
>-|TRBJ2-7|TRBV15|-
CATSRDPTRLSYEQYF
TGTGCCACCAGCAGAGACCCCACCAGGTTATCCTACGAGCAGTACTTC
>-|TRBJ1-2|TRBV28|-
CASSHLGGTDDYGYTF
TGTGCCAGCAGCCACCTGGGGGGGACTGACGACTATGGCTACACCTTC
>-|TRBJ2-6|TRBV18|-
CASSPPGHHPGANVLTF
TGTGCCAGCTCACCACCGGGACACCACCCTGGGGCCAACGTCCTGACTTTC
>-|TRBJ1-1|TRBV28|-
CASSSLRATEAFF
TGTGCCAGCAGTTCCTTGCGGGCTACTGAAGCTTTCTTT
>TRBD2|TRBJ2-3|TRBV20-1|-
CSADILSGGLTDTQYF
TGCAGTGCTGACATCCTATCGGGGGGGCTCACAGATACGCAGTATTTT
>-|TRBJ1-4|TRBV4-3|-
CASSQVVVVTSTNEKLFF
TGCGCCAGCAGCCAAGTAGTGGTCGTTACTTCGACTAATGAAAAACTGTTTTTT
>-|TRBJ2-1|TRBV3-1|-
CASSPPLDSQSNEQFF
TGTGCCAGCAGTCCTCCGTTGGACAGCCAAAGCAATGAGCAGTTCTTC
>-|TRBJ2-5|TRBV7-9|-
CASRPRGGGHVSETQYF
TGTGCCAGCAGACCTCGGGGAGGGGGGCATGTATCGGAGACCCAGTACTTC
>-|TRBJ2-7|TRBV3-1|-
CASRQRGSEQYF
TGTGCCAGCAGACAACGGGGGAGCGAGCAGTACTTC
>TRBD2|TRBJ2-7|TRBV20-1|few
CSARVSRAGNYEQYF
TGCAGTGCTAGAGTATCGCGAGCGGGAAATTACGAGCAGTACTTC
>-|TRBJ2-1|TRBV28|-
CASSLIRVREQFF
TGTGCCAGCAGTTTAATCAGGGTACGGGAGCAGTTCTTC
>TRBD1|TRBJ1-2|TRBV9|few
CASSVDTGAGGYTF
TGTGCCAGCAGCGTAGACACAGGGGCGGGCGGCTACACCTTC
>-|TRBJ1-6|TRBV15|-
CATSRGGSSYNSPLHF
TGTGCCACCAGCAGAGGAGGGAGCTCCTATAATTCACCCCTCCACTTT
>-|TRBJ2-3|TRBV28|-
CASRPTGASKIQDTQYF
TGTGCCAGCAGGCCAACGGGGGCTTCCAAGATACAAGATACGCAGTATTTT
>-|TRBJ1-4|TRBV7-9|-
CASSPGQGMTNEKLFF
TGTGCCAGCAGCCCGGGGCAGGGAATGACTAATGAAAAACTGTTTTTT
>-|TRBJ2-3|TRBV9|few
CASSRLGGLSTDTQYF
TGTGCCAGCAGCAGACTTGGAGGGCTTAGCACAGATACGCAGTATTTT
>-|TRBJ2-1|TRBV18|few
CASSPRGTGQSSYNEQFF
TGTGCCAGCTCACCTCGGGGGACGGGGCAGAGCTCCTACAATGAGCAGTTCTTC
>-|TRBJ2-2|TRBV6-2/TRBV6-3|few
CASSNRWNTGELFF
TGTGCCAGCAGCAATCGGTGGAATACCGGGGAGCTGTTTTTT
>TRBD2|TRBJ2-1|TRBV28|few
CASTHSSGSYNEQFF
TGTGCCAGCACCCATTCTAGCGGCTCCTACAATGAGCAGTTCTTC
>-|TRBJ1-4|TRBV5-1|few
CASSLDRSTNEKLFF
TGCGCCAGCAGCTTGGACAGGTCCACTAATGAAAAACTGTTTTTT
>TRBD1|TRBJ1-4|TRBV7-2|-
CASSSHAGGYEKLFF
TGTGCCAGCAGCTCCCACGCAGGGGGTTATGAAAAACTGTTTTTT
>-|TRBJ2-5|TRBV9|few
CASSVAPTQETQYF
TGTGCCAGCAGCGTAGCTCCGACACAAGAGACCCAGTACTTC
>TRBD2|TRBJ2-5|TRBV30|-
CAWGPGLAWETQYF
TGTGCCTGGGGCCCGGGACTAGCGTGGGAGACCCAGTACTTC
>-|TRBJ2-1|TRBV5-1|-
CASSLEWAADEQFF
TGCGCCAGCAGCTTGGAGTGGGCTGCAGATGAGCAGTTCTTC
>-|TRBJ2-7|TRBV5-5|-
CASSLIGRGPNEQYF
TGTGCCAGCAGCTTGATCGGGCGTGGCCCCAACGAGCAGTACTTC
>-|TRBJ2-1|TRBV7-9|-
CASSLQKRTEYNEQFF
TGTGCCAGCAGCTTACAGAAGAGGACAGAGTACAATGAGCAGTTCTTC
>TRBD1|TRBJ1-2|TRBV12-3/TRBV12-4|-
CASSLRGQGYTF
TGTGCCAGCAGCCTCAGGGGGCAGGGCTACACCTTC